These 8 T cell receptor beta chains came from one sample sequenced in a study of blood T cell repertoires in COVID-19. Measured with immunoSEQ multiplex PCR; TCRdb has only the in-frame clones, and not every one. The sample lists tens of thousands of clones, approximately 83% occurring once. The sample taken for sequencing was peripheral blood. These receptors came from a human donor in a cohort sampled during active COVID-19.

This clone is a singleton in its sample. The V gene is TRBV18, the J gene TRBJ1-1, with unresolved D. The germline CDR1 and CDR2 sequences are KGHSH and LQKENI. V was shortened by 5 bases and J by 0 bases, with 16 bases between the two germline ends. CDR3 length equals 16 residues. The CDR3 coding sequence is TGTGCCAGCTCAGCCCGGGAGGTGGGGATGAACACTGAAGCTTTCTTT. Its protein is CASSAREVGMNTEAFF.

The CDR3 here is CASSTERRGAQYF. The CDR3 DNA sequence: TGTGCCAGTAGTACAGAAAGGAGGGGAGCCCAGTACTTC. V usage is TRBV19 and J usage is TRBJ2-5; D is possibly TRBD2 (6 bases). V lost 4 bases and J lost 9, with 15 bases in between. The length of the CDR3 is 13 residues. Germline V gene lookup returns CDR1 LNHDA and CDR2 SQIVND (reference sequence).

The V and J genes are TRBV29-1 and TRBJ1-2; 7 positions match TRBD1. Germline CDR1 and CDR2: SQVTM and ANQGSEA. Unmatched junction bases numbered 15, after V lost 7 bases and J lost 1 base. This CDR3 is built from 16 residues. Written as DNA, the CDR3 is TGCAGCGCCGACAGACAGGGTCGCGACCTTAACTATGGCTACACCTTC. It is translated as CSADRQGRDLNYGYTF.

This chain connects TRBV7-3 to TRBJ2-5; D is ambiguous. Germline lookup yields CDR1 SGHTA and CDR2 FQGTGA. The ends were cut back, 3 bases at V and 5 bases at J, with 10 bases in the middle. This CDR3 is built from 13 residues. CDR3 nucleotide sequence: TGTGCCAGCAGCTTTTCGGTCTCTGAGACCCAGTACTTC. This translates into CASSFSVSETQYF. Based on the CDR3 plus reference TRBV7-3 and TRBJ2-5, the full variable domain is GAGVSQTPSNKVTEKGKYVELRCDPISGHTALYWYRQSLGQGPEFLIYFQGTGAADDSGLPNDRFFAVRPEGSVSTLKIQRTERGDSAVYLCASSFSVSETQYFGPGTRLLVL.

This clone was seen a few times. J is TRBJ2-1 and V is TRBV10-3, with a weak D call TRBD2 (6 bases). The germline CDR1 and CDR2 sequences are ENHRY and SYGVKD. V dropped 4 bases and J dropped 2 bases, with 12 bases sitting between them. The CDR3 has 15 residues. CDR3 bases: TGTGCCATCAGTGGCCGCGGGGCCACCTACAATGAGCAGTTCTTC. Amino acids: CAISGRGATYNEQFF.

The V and J genes are TRBV19 and TRBJ1-5; no firm D call. Trimming took 3 bases from V and 4 from J, leaving 10 bases between them. The CDR3 consists of 14 residues. Germline CDR1 LNHDA, CDR2 SQIVND (reference sequence). CDR3 in DNA: TGTGCCAGTAGTATTTCCCTAGGAAATCAGCCCCAGCATTTT. It translates to CASSISLGNQPQHF.

This clone was counted between two and nine times. The chain has TRBV5-1 and TRBJ1-4; D is perhaps TRBD1 (6 bases). The CDR3 has 15 amino acids. V lost 1 base and J lost 5, with 12 bases in between. The germline V gene encodes CDR1 SGHRS and CDR2 YFSETQ. The DNA of the CDR3 is TGCGCCAGCAGCTTGACAGGGACACGAAATGAAAAACTGTTTTTT. Translated, it gives CASSLTGTRNEKLFF.

This chain uses TRBV11-1 with TRBJ2-3, with 10 bases matching TRBD2. The CDR3 is made up of 17 amino acids. The germline V gene has CDR1 SGHAT and CDR2 FQDESV (reference sequence). V was clipped by 0 bases and J by 4 bases; unmatched bases: 7. CDR3 protein: CASSLAWPSGGPDTQYF. The CDR3 DNA sequence: TGTGCCAGCAGCTTAGCGTGGCCTAGCGGGGGACCAGATACGCAGTATTTT.